This T cell receptor (beta chain) was captured by sequencing in a study of CD8 T cells in ankylosing spondylitis. This clonotype was found many times. Germline V gene sequence: CDR1 LGHNA, CDR2 YNFKEQ. The V end was cut by 0 bases, the J end by 5 bases, with 11 bases between. This CDR3 region has 16 residues. Researchers built TCR beta libraries using quantitative 5'-RACE with molecular barcodes. MiXCR, applied by TCRdb to the 5' RACE reads, yields one record per CDR3 protein. The table lists 130,000 or so distinct CDR3 sequences, over 6.5% of them singletons. The TCR originated in a male donor with ankylosing spondylitis or in good health (not recorded which). Material for sequencing was blood, either unsorted or a sorted T cell fraction (not recorded which). The chain couples TRBV4-2 to TRBJ1-6; a possible D gene is TRBD1 (5 bases). CDR3 protein: CASSQEGTGDNSPLHF. The CDR3 DNA is TGTGCCAGCAGCCAAGAGGGGACGGGAGATAATTCACCCCTCCACTTT.